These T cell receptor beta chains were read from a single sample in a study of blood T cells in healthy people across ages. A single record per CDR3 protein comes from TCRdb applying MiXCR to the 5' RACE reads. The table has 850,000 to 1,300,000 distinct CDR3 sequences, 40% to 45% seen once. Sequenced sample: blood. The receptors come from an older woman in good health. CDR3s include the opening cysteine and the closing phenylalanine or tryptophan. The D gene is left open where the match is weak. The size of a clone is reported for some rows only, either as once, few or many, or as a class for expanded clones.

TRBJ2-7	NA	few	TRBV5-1	CASSLVSREEQYF	TGCGCCAGCAGCTTGGTCTCCAGGGAAGAGCAGTACTTC
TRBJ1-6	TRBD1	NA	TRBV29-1	CSVRPTGGDSPLHF	TGCAGCGTCCGGCCGACAGGGGGGGACTCACCCCTCCACTTT
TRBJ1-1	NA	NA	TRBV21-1	CASSKGTDTEAFF	TGTGCCAGCAGCAAAGGGACAGACACTGAAGCTTTCTTT
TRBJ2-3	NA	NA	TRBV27	CASSLLWTGRADTQYF	TGTGCCAGCAGTTTACTCTGGACAGGGAGGGCAGATACGCAGTATTTT
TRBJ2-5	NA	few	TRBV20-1	CSAYRGGKETQYF	TGCAGTGCTTACAGGGGAGGCAAAGAGACCCAGTACTTC
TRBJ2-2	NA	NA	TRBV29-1	CSVMEKGAGELFF	TGCAGCGTTATGGAGAAGGGTGCCGGGGAGCTGTTTTTT
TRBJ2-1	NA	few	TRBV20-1	CSANEQFF	TGCAGTGCCAATGAGCAGTTCTTC
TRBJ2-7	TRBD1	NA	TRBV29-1	CSVTTTGTVKETLYF	TGCAGCGTCACTACTACCGGGACAGTTAAAGAGACCCTGTACTTC
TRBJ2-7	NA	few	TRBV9	CASSDEDYEQYF	TGTGCCAGCAGCGATGAGGACTACGAGCAGTACTTC
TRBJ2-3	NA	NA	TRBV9	CASSVEGWDSSTDTQYF	TGTGCCAGCAGCGTAGAGGGATGGGACTCTAGCACAGATACGCAGTATTTT
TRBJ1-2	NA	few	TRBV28	CASSSRTGSSYGYTF	TGTGCCAGCAGTTCAAGGACGGGGAGTTCCTATGGCTACACCTTC
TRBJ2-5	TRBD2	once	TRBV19	CASSFGLAGGTYQETQYF	TGTGCCAGTAGCTTCGGACTAGCGGGAGGAACGTACCAAGAGACCCAGTACTTC
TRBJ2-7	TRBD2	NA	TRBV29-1	CSAMGLVAGEQYF	TGCAGCGCTATGGGACTAGTCGCTGGGGAGCAGTACTTC
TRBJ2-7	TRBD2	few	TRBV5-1	CASSLEGSGSSGSEQYF	TGCGCCAGCAGCTTGGAGGGTAGCGGGAGCAGTGGGAGCGAGCAGTACTTC
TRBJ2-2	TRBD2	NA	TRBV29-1	CSAQRDLNTGELFF	TGCAGCGCACAGCGGGATCTTAACACCGGGGAGCTGTTTTTT
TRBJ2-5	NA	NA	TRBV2	CASNLVTQTQYF	TGTGCCAGCAACCTAGTTACGCAGACCCAGTACTTC
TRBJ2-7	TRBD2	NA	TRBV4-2	CASSQEMGTTFAYEQYF	TGTGCCAGCAGCCAAGAAATGGGGACTACCTTCGCCTACGAGCAGTACTTC
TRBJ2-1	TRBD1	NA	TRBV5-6	CASGRTGGYEQFF	TGTGCCAGCGGCCGGACAGGGGGTTACGAGCAGTTCTTC
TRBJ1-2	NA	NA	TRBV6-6	CASSYSSGAYGYTF	TGTGCCAGCAGTTACTCGTCGGGCGCATATGGCTACACCTTC
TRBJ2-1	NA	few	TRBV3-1	CASSHHSGLRNEQFF	TGTGCCAGCAGCCATCATAGCGGACTGAGGAATGAGCAGTTCTTC
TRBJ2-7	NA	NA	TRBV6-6	CASSPNELAYAYEQYF	TGTGCCAGCAGCCCGAATGAGCTAGCGTATGCCTACGAGCAGTACTTC
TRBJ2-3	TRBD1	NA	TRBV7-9	CASSLGDRDTDTQYF	TGTGCCAGCAGCTTAGGGGACAGGGATACAGATACGCAGTATTTT
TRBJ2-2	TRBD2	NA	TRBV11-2	CASSYNAGLVGGELFF	TGTGCCAGCAGCTACAACGCTGGACTAGTCGGTGGGGAGCTGTTTTTT
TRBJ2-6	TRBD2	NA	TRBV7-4	CASSCGLAGGNGSGANVLTF	TGTGCCAGCAGCTGCGGACTAGCGGGAGGGAACGGCTCTGGGGCCAACGTCCTGACTTTC
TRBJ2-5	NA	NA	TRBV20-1	CSAVGAGNYNEQYF	TGCAGTGCCGTCGGCGCGGGGAATTACAATGAGCAGTACTTC
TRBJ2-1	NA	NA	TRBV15	CATTRDDSGNEQFF	TGTGCCACCACTCGGGACGACTCAGGGAATGAGCAGTTCTTC
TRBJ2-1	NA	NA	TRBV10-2	CASRDPSGVDEQFF	TGCGCCAGCAGGGATCCCTCGGGGGTCGATGAGCAGTTCTTC
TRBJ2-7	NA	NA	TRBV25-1	CASSDLFYEQYF	TGTGCCAGCAGTGACCTCTTCTACGAGCAGTACTTC
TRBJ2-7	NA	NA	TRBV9	CASSARNDRQGEQYF	TGTGCCAGCAGCGCTCGAAACGACAGGCAGGGCGAGCAGTACTTC
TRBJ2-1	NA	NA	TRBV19	CASSLTMNEQFF	TGTGCTAGTAGCCTCACTATGAATGAGCAGTTCTTC
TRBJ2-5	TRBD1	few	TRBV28	CASSWTGGFYNEQYF	TGTGCCAGCAGCTGGACAGGGGGTTTCTACAATGAGCAGTACTTC
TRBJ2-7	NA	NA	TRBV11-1	CASTRRDREGGKQYF	TGTGCCAGCACCCGCCGGGACCGCGAGGGGGGAAAGCAGTACTTC
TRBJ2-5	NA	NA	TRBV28	CASSLPPPGKETQYF	TGTGCCAGCAGTTTGCCCCCCCCGGGGAAAGAGACCCAGTACTTC
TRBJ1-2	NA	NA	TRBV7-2	CASSLGPGEDGYTF	TGTGCCAGCAGCTTAGGTCCGGGGGAAGATGGCTACACCTTC
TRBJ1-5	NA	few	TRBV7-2	CASSLDRPGIGPQHF	TGTGCCAGCAGCTTAGATCGCCCAGGTATTGGGCCCCAGCATTTT
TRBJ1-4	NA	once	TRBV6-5	CASSYLEGFGEKLFF	TGTGCCAGCAGTTACTTGGAGGGATTTGGTGAAAAACTGTTTTTT
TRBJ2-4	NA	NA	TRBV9	CASSVEDNTSPREQYF	TGTGCCAGCAGCGTAGAAGATAACACATCCCCCCGAGAGCAGTACTTC
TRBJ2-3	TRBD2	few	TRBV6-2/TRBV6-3	CASSYSPAGGTDTQYF	TGTGCCAGCAGTTACTCCCCGGCGGGAGGAACAGATACGCAGTATTTT
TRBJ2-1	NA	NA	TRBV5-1	CASILDVSVDEQFF	TGCGCCAGCATCTTGGATGTATCAGTCGATGAGCAGTTCTTC
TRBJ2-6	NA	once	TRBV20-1	CSARPTVSGANVLTF	TGCAGTGCTAGGCCAACAGTCTCTGGGGCCAACGTCCTGACTTTC
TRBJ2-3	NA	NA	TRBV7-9	CASSLLQGKSSTDTQYF	TGTGCCAGCAGCTTACTGCAGGGGAAATCAAGCACAGATACGCAGTATTTT
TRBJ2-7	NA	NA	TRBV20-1	CSAQDHEQYF	TGCAGTGCCCAGGACCACGAGCAGTACTTC
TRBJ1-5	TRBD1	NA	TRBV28	CASKGQGWDQPQHF	TGTGCCAGCAAGGGACAGGGCTGGGATCAGCCCCAGCATTTT
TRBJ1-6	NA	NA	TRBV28	CANSPSQNSPLHF	TGTGCCAACAGTCCGTCCCAGAATTCACCCCTCCACTTT
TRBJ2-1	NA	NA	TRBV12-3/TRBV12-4	CASSPGERNEQFF	TGTGCCAGCAGTCCGGGGGAGAGGAATGAGCAGTTCTTC
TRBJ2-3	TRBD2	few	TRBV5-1	CASSSSGKGTDTQYF	TGCGCCAGCAGCTCTAGCGGGAAAGGCACAGATACGCAGTATTTT
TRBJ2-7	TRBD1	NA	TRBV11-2	CASSTRTGSSYEQYF	TGTGCCAGCAGCACCCGGACAGGGTCCTCCTACGAGCAGTACTTC
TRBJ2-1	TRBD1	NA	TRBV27	CASSFRTGIPVYNEQFF	TGTGCCAGCAGTTTCAGGACAGGAATCCCTGTCTACAATGAGCAGTTCTTC
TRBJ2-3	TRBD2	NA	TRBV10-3	CAISGLAGRDTQYF	TGTGCCATCAGTGGACTAGCGGGTCGTGATACGCAGTATTTT
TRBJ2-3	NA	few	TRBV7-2	CASSLSAGFRETQYF	TGTGCCAGCAGCTTAAGCGCAGGGTTCAGGGAAACGCAGTATTTT
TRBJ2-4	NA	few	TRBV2	CASSERAQDIQYF	TGTGCCAGCAGTGAAAGGGCGCAGGACATTCAGTACTTC
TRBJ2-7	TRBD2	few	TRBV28	CASMGGAYEQYF	TGTGCCAGCATGGGGGGGGCCTACGAGCAGTACTTC
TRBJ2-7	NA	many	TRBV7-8	CASGSGPYEQYF	TGTGCCAGCGGGAGCGGTCCCTACGAGCAGTACTTC
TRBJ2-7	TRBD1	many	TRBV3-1	CASSLGQVTYEQYF	TGTGCCAGCAGCCTGGGACAGGTCACCTACGAGCAGTACTTC
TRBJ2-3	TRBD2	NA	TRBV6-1	CTSNALAGTDTQYF	TGTACCAGCAACGCACTAGCGGGAACAGATACGCAGTATTTT
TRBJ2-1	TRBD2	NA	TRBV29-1	CSVDYGRAYNEQFF	TGCAGCGTTGACTACGGGAGGGCCTACAATGAGCAGTTCTTC
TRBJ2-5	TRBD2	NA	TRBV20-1	CSAQTSGRVDEQYF	TGCAGTGCTCAGACTAGCGGGAGGGTGGATGAGCAGTACTTC